The rows below give T cell receptor beta chains drawn from one sample of a study of cytomegalovirus exposure and HLA in healthy donors. The assay was immunoSEQ multiplex PCR, and TCRdb's table has in-frame clones only and misses some. Of about 180,000 clones detected, approximately 80% appear once; the ten largest clones hold approximately 1.3%. The source material was PBMCs. The source of these receptors is a girl between 5 and 17 years old in good health and CMV-seropositive. Both conserved end residues are part of each CDR3. D genes are given only for firm matches. Some rows have no size entry. The others give once, few or many, or a class for an expanded clone.

d_call clone_size j_call v_call cdr3_nt cdr3_aa
. . TRBJ1-6 TRBV4-2 TGTGCCAGCAGCCAACTCCGGGTTGGGTCACCCCTCCACTTT CASSQLRVGSPLHF
TRBD2 once TRBJ2-1 TRBV18 TGTGCCAGCTCACCCCTCCGGCTGACTAGCGGGAGTTACAATGAGCAGTTCTTC CASSPLRLTSGSYNEQFF
TRBD2 few TRBJ2-5 TRBV27 TGTGCCAGCAGTTACGGGAGGGGGGAGACCCAGTACTTC CASSYGRGETQYF
. . TRBJ1-6 TRBV5-1 TGCGCCAGCAGCTTGGACACTTCACCCCTCCACTTT CASSLDTSPLHF
. . TRBJ1-2 TRBV6-5 TGTGCCAGCAGTTACAGGGGAGGCTACACCTTC CASSYRGGYTF
. . TRBJ2-7 TRBV27 TGTGCCAGCAGTTCCGACAACTCCTACGAGCAGTACTTC CASSSDNSYEQYF
. . TRBJ2-3 TRBV9 TGTGCCAGCAGCGTAGCTCCGGGAGCCCGATACAGCACAGATACGCAGTATTTT CASSVAPGARYSTDTQYF
TRBD2 . TRBJ2-1 TRBV4-3 TGCGCCAGCAGCCAAGATGGTGCGGGAGGTTACAATGAGCAGTTCTTC CASSQDGAGGYNEQFF
TRBD2 . TRBJ2-1 TRBV25-1 TGTGCCGGCCGCCTGACTAGCGGGAGCTACAATGAGCAGTTCTTC CAGRLTSGSYNEQFF
. . TRBJ2-1 TRBV7-9 TGTGCCAGCAGCCCGAAAGCGGGCGGCTCCTACAATGAGCAGTTCTTC CASSPKAGGSYNEQFF
TRBD2 few TRBJ2-5 TRBV7-9 TGTGCCAGCAGCTTCGGGGCTCTAGCGGGAGGTCCACAAGAGACCCAGTACTTC CASSFGALAGGPQETQYF
. . TRBJ1-2 TRBV11-2 TGTGCCAGCAGCTTAACCTCAGGGTTCGATGGCTACACCTTC CASSLTSGFDGYTF
TRBD2 . TRBJ2-7 TRBV4-1 TGCGCCAGCAGCCTAGAGGGACTAGCGGGCTACGAGCAGTACTTC CASSLEGLAGYEQYF
. . TRBJ1-2 TRBV29-1 TGCAGCGCCGCAGGTCCTAACTATGGCTACACCTTC CSAAGPNYGYTF
. . TRBJ2-3 TRBV16 TGTGCCAGCAGCCAATCTCTAGAGCAAACAGATACGCAGTATTTT CASSQSLEQTDTQYF
TRBD1 . TRBJ2-2 TRBV14 TGTGCCAGCAGCCAAGCTCCCACAGGGGCCGGGGAGCTGTTTTTT CASSQAPTGAGELFF
TRBD1 . TRBJ1-2 TRBV6-5 TGTGCCAGCAGCGGCCCCGACAGGGGAACTGGCTACACCTTC CASSGPDRGTGYTF
TRBD2 . TRBJ2-5 TRBV5-6 TGTGCCAGCAGCTTGAGGACTAGCGGGAGGTTGGAGACCCAGTACTTC CASSLRTSGRLETQYF
TRBD1 . TRBJ2-7 TRBV19 TGTGCCAGTAGTATAAACAGGGGGAGCGAGCAGTACTTC CASSINRGSEQYF
TRBD1 . TRBJ2-1 TRBV7-6 TGTGCCAGCAGCAACCCCGGGACAGGGGGCCCCTGGGACAATGAGCAGTTCTTC CASSNPGTGGPWDNEQFF
TRBD1 . TRBJ1-1 TRBV7-9 TGTGCCAGCAATGAGGACAGGGCGAACACTGAAGCTTTCTTT CASNEDRANTEAFF
TRBD2 . TRBJ2-1 TRBV5-1 TGCGCCAGCAGTTATCCCTTTGGCGGGAGCACCTACAATGAGCAGTTCTTC CASSYPFGGSTYNEQFF
TRBD1 . TRBJ1-1 TRBV5-6 TGTGCCAGCAGCCCGTTGGCGGCAGGGGGGAACGGAGCTTTCTTT CASSPLAAGGNGAFF
. few TRBJ2-1 TRBV27 TGTGCCAGCAGTTTTGCCGGGGACTTTACCTACAATGAGCAGTTCTTC CASSFAGDFTYNEQFF
TRBD1 few TRBJ2-1 TRBV2 TGTGCCACCGTCTGGGACAGCTCCTACAATGAGCAGTTCTTC CATVWDSSYNEQFF
. . TRBJ2-3 TRBV10-3 TGTGCCATCACCCGCGGGAGCACAGATACGCAGTATTTT CAITRGSTDTQYF
TRBD2 . TRBJ2-2 TRBV5-1 TGCGCCAGCAGCCTTACCGGACTAGAGGACCGAGAGCTGTTTTTT CASSLTGLEDRELFF
. . TRBJ2-5 TRBV7-9 TGTGCCAGCAGCACTAGTTGGGAGACCCAGTACTTC CASSTSWETQYF
. . TRBJ2-1 TRBV7-9 TGTGCCAGCAGCTTGACGGGACTGTTATACTTGAGCTCCTACAATGAGCAGTTCTTC CASSLTGLLYLSSYNEQFF
TRBD2 . TRBJ2-7 TRBV11-2 TGTGCCAGCACCTTCTACGGGAGGAGCTCCTACGAGCAGTACTTC CASTFYGRSSYEQYF
TRBD2 . TRBJ2-3 TRBV30 TGTGCCTGCGGGAGGGCAAGGGATACGCAGTATTTT CACGRARDTQYF
. few TRBJ2-5 TRBV10-3 TGTGCCATCAGTGCCAGCCAAGAGACCCAGTACTTC CAISASQETQYF
. few TRBJ1-4 TRBV30 TGTGCCTGGAGTGTCGGCAGGGGAAATGAAAAACTGTTTTTT CAWSVGRGNEKLFF
TRBD2 . TRBJ2-7 TRBV13 TGTGCCAGCAGCTTACTAGCGGGAGAGGGCTCCTACGAGCAGTACTTC CASSLLAGEGSYEQYF
TRBD2 . TRBJ2-1 TRBV5-1 TGCGCCAGCAGCTTGGTCTCTAGCGGGAGCTCCTACAATGAGCAGTTCTTC CASSLVSSGSSYNEQFF
TRBD1 . TRBJ1-2 TRBV7-2 TGTGCCAGCAGCTTAGCGGCCCCTCCGACAGGGGTAGGCTACACCTTC CASSLAAPPTGVGYTF
. . TRBJ2-1 TRBV10-2 TGCGCCAGCAAAGAGGAACGCTACAATGAGCAGTTCTTC CASKEERYNEQFF
TRBD1 . TRBJ2-7 TRBV27 TGTGCCAGCAGCCCAAGACAGGGGGTGAACTACGAGCAGTACTTC CASSPRQGVNYEQYF
TRBD2 . TRBJ2-3 TRBV4-1 TGCGCCAGCAGCCGCCGGGTAGCGGGATCCACAGATACGCAGTATTTT CASSRRVAGSTDTQYF
. . TRBJ2-1 TRBV7-9 TGTGCCAGCAGAGAGACAGATTCCTACAATGAGCAGTTCTTC CASRETDSYNEQFF
. . TRBJ2-3 TRBV27 TGTGCCAGCAGTTTATCGGGGCCAGGTACGCAGTATTTT CASSLSGPGTQYF